This TCR beta chain was obtained from a study of blood T cell repertoires in COVID-19 (TCRdb year 2020). The study in broad terms: The collaborator samples originated in the United States, Italy and Spain and spanned the acute and convalescent phases of COVID-19. The prospective study material was composed of cDNA or gDNA derived from T cells, B-cell-depleted T cells, or PBMCs. The dataset comprised deeply sampled blood TCRbeta repertoires from subjects exposed to, actively infected with, or recovered from COVID-19. The repertoires were released in a freely available public database meant as a resource for research on the immune response to SARS-CoV-2. The samples were drawn from two sources: the first 160 participants of the ongoing ImmuneRACE study, and approximately 1,300 subjects contributed by 6 global collaborators. The sample metadata nearly always contained a de-identified subject ID, COVID-19 status, age in years and sex. Where available, HLA class I and class II types were taken from metadata supplied by the sample provider and were not determined by assay-based typing. The investigation overall reported the following: The amount of clinical and demographic metadata varied by source and participant and was provided uncurated.

A word on this clone: Its antigen is unknown. No base quality values were provided; no much bigger clone lies one nucleotide off.

For CDR1 and CDR2, the germline V gene (reference sequence) lists DFQATT and SNEGSKA. The CDR3 starts with the cysteine, ends with the phenylalanine, and has 14 residues. Just CDR3 DNA is preserved here, 42 bases in frame from base 1. For this chain, trimming is 3 bases at the V end and 0 bases at the J end, and the number of junction bases without a gene match is 5. The collaborating institutions used their own protocols to collect whole blood in K2EDTA tubes. For TCRbeta analysis, collaborators shipped samples in one of three forms: frozen whole blood, isolated PBMCs, or DNA extracted from either of those sample types. TCRbeta CDR3 regions were amplified from genomic DNA by means of the immunoSEQ Assay, a bias-controlled multiplex PCR. The study's processing was this. Nucleated cell counts per sample were estimated from amplification of reference gene primers within the assay. To quantify the absolute abundance of each unique TCRbeta CDR3 rearrangement, sequence reads were collapsed and filtered. Productive Simpson clonality was computed per sample as the square root of Simpson's diversity index over productive rearrangements. Held by TCRdb, this immuneACCESS table contains in-frame sequences only and omits some clones. Under half of the omission traces to an unresolved V gene where checked; the cause of the rest is unknown. V, J and clone size are those of that table, while D and trimming were read from the DNA. This sample lists tens of thousands of clones; 80% were detected once. Of the sample, about 19% is held by the ten largest clones.

The sequenced material came from peripheral blood. This clonotype originated in a woman of 80 years or more with acute or convalescent COVID-19. The receptor chain draws on TRBV20-1 and TRBJ2-7; 7 central nucleotides agree with TRBD2. The encoded CDR3 is CSASRGTTSYEQYF. The DNA sequence is as follows: TGCAGTGCTAGTCGTGGGACTACCTCCTACGAGCAGTACTTC.